The 21 T cell receptor beta chains presented below share a single source sample, sequenced in a study of T cells in Graves' hyperthyroidism and ophthalmopathy. Amplification of TCR beta CDR3 regions was performed using RNA transcripts as template. When the TCR CDR3 underwent first-round RT-PCR, the HTBI primer set was used. TCRdb redid the calling of the multiplex PCR reads with MiXCR, one entry per CDR3 protein. The sample has some 270,000 distinct CDR3 sequences, approximately 24% seen once. Material for sequencing was blood. These receptors all come from a woman between 40 and 55 years old with Graves' ophthalmopathy.

This clonotype was seen repeatedly, ten times or more. The genes are TRBV7-2 and TRBJ2-2; unclear D gene. Germline-derived CDR1 and CDR2 are SGHTA and FQGNSA. The CDR3 has 14 residues. V shed 5 bases and J shed 6 bases, with 13 bases lying between them. The CDR3 spells CASSHPVGSGELFF. As DNA, the CDR3 is TGTGCCAGCAGCCACCCGGTGGGTTCCGGGGAGCTGTTTTTT.

This clonotype was counted at least ten times. The chain carries TRBV7-2 and TRBJ2-3; D is perhaps TRBD1 or TRBD2 (6 bases each). V shed 5 bases and J shed 6 bases, with 21 bases lying between them. CDR1 and CDR2 from the germline V gene are SGHTA and FQGNSA. The CDR3 contains 16 residues. CDR3 bases: TGTGCCAGCAGCCAAAGGGGGGCAGGGGTTGGGGATACGCAGTATTTT. Translated: CASSQRGAGVGDTQYF. The entire variable domain, with the rest obtained from reference TRBV7-2 and TRBJ2-3, is as follows: GAGVSQSPSNKVTEKGKDVELRCDPISGHTALYWYRQSLGQGLEFLIYFQGNSAPDKSGLPSDRFSAERTGGSVSTLTIQRTQQEDSAVYLCASSQRGAGVGDTQYFGPGTRLTVL.

This clonotype was counted once. The chain carries TRBV28 and TRBJ2-7; D might be TRBD1 (5 bases). CDR1 MDHEN and CDR2 SYDVKM come from the germline V gene. CDR3 length equals 16 residues. Trimming removed 5 bases from V and 2 bases from J, with 19 bases in between. The CDR3 bases are TGTGCCAGCAGTACTCAAAGACAGACACTCACCTACGAGCAGTACTTC. Translation: CASSTQRQTLTYEQYF.

This clonotype was seen ten or more times. J is TRBJ1-1 and V is TRBV6-5, with unresolved D. CDR1 is MNHEY and CDR2 is SVGAGI in the germline V gene. V shed 2 bases and J shed 3 bases, with 13 bases lying between them. CDR3 size: 15 residues. The DNA of the CDR3 is TGTGCCAGCAGTTACGACGTAGGTGGGGACACTGAAGCTTTCTTT. Translated: CASSYDVGGDTEAFF.

Ten or more counts support this clonotype. The chain has TRBV20-1 and TRBJ2-7, with a tentative D call TRBD2 (5 bases). The CDR3 extends over 13 amino acids. V was clipped by 4 bases and J by 0 bases, with 10 bases between them. From germline, CDR1 is DFQATT and CDR2 SNEGSKA (reference sequence). The CDR3, as DNA: TGCAGTGCTACTAGCCTCAGCTCCTACGAGCAGTACTTC. The encoded protein is CSATSLSSYEQYF.

Ten or more counts support this clonotype. The V and J genes are TRBV19 and TRBJ1-2; TRBD1 is a possible D gene (6 bases). V shed 6 bases and J shed 5 bases, with 13 bases lying between them. The CDR3 has 13 amino acids. CDR1 and CDR2 from the germline V gene are LNHDA and SQIVND (reference sequence). In nucleotides, the CDR3 is TGTGCCAGTAGAAACTCCAGGGGATATGGCTACACCTTC. Translating gives CASRNSRGYGYTF. The full variable domain, with the rest looked up from reference TRBV19 and TRBJ1-2, is DGGITQSPKYLFRKEGQNVTLSCEQNLNHDAMYWYRQDPGQGLRLIYYSQIVNDFQKGDIAEGYSVSREKKESFPLTVTSAQKNPTAFYLCASRNSRGYGYTFGSGTRLTVV.

The chain links TRBV18 to TRBJ2-5; D perhaps matches TRBD2 (7 bases). Deletions cut 3 bases from V and 4 bases from J, with 15 bases between. This CDR3 is 15 amino acids long. CDR1 and CDR2 (germline): KGHSH, LQKENI. The CDR3 reads CASSPHRERGETQYF. DNA for the CDR3: TGTGCCAGCTCACCGCACAGGGAGCGGGGAGAGACCCAGTACTTC.

This chain links TRBV16 with TRBJ2-7, with D perhaps TRBD1 (6 bases). CDR1 is KGHSY and CDR2 is FQNENV in the germline V gene. The CDR3 consists of 15 residues. With 1 base removed from V and 6 bases from J, the gap between germline ends came to 16 bases. CDR3 bases: TGTGCCAGCAGCCAATGGGTCGCAGGGGCTTCCGAGCAGTACTTC. Amino acid sequence: CASSQWVAGASEQYF.

This clonotype was seen ten or more times. This sequence joins TRBV3-1 and TRBJ2-7, with D possibly being TRBD1 (5 bases). Germline CDR1 LGHDT, CDR2 YNNKEL (reference sequence). CDR3 length: 14 residues. The V gene lost 2 bases and the J gene lost 3 bases, with 11 bases spanning the gap. The CDR3 sequence: CASSQLGHHYEQYF. DNA for the CDR3: TGTGCCAGCAGCCAATTGGGGCACCACTACGAGCAGTACTTC.

This clonotype was seen repeatedly, ten times or more. The rearrangement links TRBV4-1 to TRBJ1-2, with a weak D call TRBD1 (5 bases). CDR3 size: 15 residues. The V gene's germline CDR1 is MGHRA and CDR2 YSYEKL. The V end lost 5 bases, the J end lost 1 base, and 14 bases lay between the germline ends. The DNA for the CDR3 is TGCGCCAGCAGCGCATCCGGGGCCATTAACTATGGCTACACCTTC. Translating gives CASSASGAINYGYTF.

The chain uses TRBV7-6 and TRBJ1-1; D remains ambiguous. Looked up from germline, CDR1 is SGHVS and CDR2 is FNYEAQ. V shed 2 bases and J shed 0 bases, with 7 bases lying between them. The CDR3 runs 14 residues. CDR3 in DNA: TGTGCCAGCAGCTTATCTTCTGTGAACACTGAAGCTTTCTTT. Translation gives CASSLSSVNTEAFF.

This clonotype was observed many times. V is TRBV28 and J is TRBJ2-7, with no clear D. Germline CDR1 is MDHEN and CDR2 is SYDVKM. Trimming removed 1 base from V and 2 bases from J, with 15 bases in between. The CDR3 covers 16 residues. CDR3 sequence (DNA): TGTGCCAGCAGTTTATTCGGCCACCCTGTACCCTACGAGCAGTACTTC. As protein: CASSLFGHPVPYEQYF.

The V and J genes are TRBV6-1 and TRBJ2-7; unclear D gene. V was clipped by 0 bases and J by 6 bases, with 6 bases between them. CDR3 length: 12 residues. The germline CDR1 and CDR2 sequences are MNHNS and SASEGT. The CDR3 region has the DNA TGTGCCAGCAGTGAAGCGCTTACCGAGCAGTACTTC. Amino acids: CASSEALTEQYF.

At least ten counts were recorded for this clonotype. The chain joins TRBV4-2 to TRBJ2-2, with D maybe TRBD2 (5 bases). Trimming removed 4 bases at V and 0 bases at J, with 15 bases between. The CDR3 sequence is 17 residues long. Germline V lookup: CDR1 LGHNA, CDR2 YNFKEQ. CDR3 amino acids: CASSPPDRGPNTGELFF. CDR3 sequence (DNA): TGTGCCAGCAGCCCACCGGATCGGGGTCCGAACACCGGGGAGCTGTTTTTT.

There are many counts of this clonotype. The chain uses TRBV7-8 and TRBJ2-7; 13 bases map to TRBD2. J was trimmed by 2 bases and V by 8 bases; bases with no gene match: 12. The CDR3 consists of 17 residues. From germline, CDR1 is SGHVS and CDR2 FQNEAQ. CDR3 loop: CASSGTSGKPRTYEQYF. Here the CDR3 DNA reads TGTGCCAGCTCCGGGACTAGCGGGAAGCCACGCACCTACGAGCAGTACTTC. The variable domain in full, with the rest retrieved from reference TRBV7-8 and TRBJ2-7, is GAGVSQSPRYKVAKRGQDVALRCDPISGHVSLFWYQQALGQGPEFLTYFQNEAQLDKSGLPSDRFFAERPEGSVSTLKIQRTQQEDSAVYLCASSGTSGKPRTYEQYFGPGTRLTVT.

The chain links TRBV7-2 to TRBJ2-5; TRBD1 matches at 7 bases. This CDR3 spans 15 amino acids. With V trimmed by 1 base and J by 5 bases, 7 bases remained unmatched. Germline values: CDR1 SGHTA, CDR2 FQGNSA. CDR3 DNA: TGTGCCAGCAGCTTAGAGGGGGCTGAGTGGGAGACCCAGTACTTC. Its translation: CASSLEGAEWETQYF.

This clonotype showed up many times. The chain joins TRBV20-1 to TRBJ1-5, with D unclear. CDR3 size: 14 residues. V gave up 2 bases and J gave up 13 bases, with 21 bases separating them. Germline V gives CDR1 DFQATT, CDR2 SNEGSKA (reference sequence). For the CDR3, the DNA is TGCAGTGCTAGACCCCCCGGGGTAGATGTCAGTCAGCATTTT. Protein: CSARPPGVDVSQHF.

This clonotype was found many times. The chain joins TRBV11-2 to TRBJ2-7; a possible D gene is TRBD2 (6 bases). The CDR3 runs 17 residues. V dropped 2 bases and J dropped 2 bases, with 19 bases sitting between them. The germline gives CDR1 SGHAT, CDR2 FQNNGV. CDR3 sequence reads: CASSLSRTQRATYEQYF. In DNA, the CDR3 is TGTGCCAGCAGCTTAAGTCGGACCCAGCGGGCAACCTACGAGCAGTACTTC.

In its sample, this clonotype was seen many times. V and J are TRBV2 and TRBJ1-1; no reliable D call. CDR3 size: 13 residues. Germline V CDR1 and CDR2: SNHLY, FYNNEI. V lost 6 bases and J 0 bases, leaving 8 bases between the germline ends. The CDR3 nucleotides are TGTGCCAGCAGAGTTCAGATGAACACTGAAGCTTTCTTT. It specifies CASRVQMNTEAFF.

The table lists this clonotype with a few counts. The gene calls are TRBV12-3 or TRBV12-4 and TRBJ1-2; the D is unclear. The V end lost 6 bases, the J end lost 5 bases, and 22 bases lay between the germline ends. The CDR3 is 16 residues long. For the CDR3, the DNA is TGTGCCAGCAGCCCCAGTGGCCCTACCGCGGGATATGGCTACACCTTC. This sequence encodes CASSPSGPTAGYGYTF.

This clonotype was observed at least ten times. Here the CDR3 DNA reads TGTGCCAGCAGTGAAGCCAGGGGGGGGCTGGAGACCCAGTACTTC. Its protein product is CASSEARGGLETQYF. The rearrangement uses TRBV6-1 and TRBJ2-5; TRBD1 or TRBD2 may be the D gene (7 bases each). Germline V CDR1 and CDR2: MNHNS, SASEGT. V was cut by 0 bases and J by 5 bases, with 13 bases left in between. The CDR3 has 15 residues.